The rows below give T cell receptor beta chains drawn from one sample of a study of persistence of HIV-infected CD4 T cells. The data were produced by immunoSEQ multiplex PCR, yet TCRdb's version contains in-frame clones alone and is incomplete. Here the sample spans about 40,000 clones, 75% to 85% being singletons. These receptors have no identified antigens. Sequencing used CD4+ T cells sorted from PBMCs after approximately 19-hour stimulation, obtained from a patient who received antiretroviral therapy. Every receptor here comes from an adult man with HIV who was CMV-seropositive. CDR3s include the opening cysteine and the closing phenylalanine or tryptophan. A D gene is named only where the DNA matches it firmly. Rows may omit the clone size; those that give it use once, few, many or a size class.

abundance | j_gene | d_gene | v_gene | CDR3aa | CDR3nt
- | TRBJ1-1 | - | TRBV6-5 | CASSSTGRNTEAFF | TGTGCCAGCAGTAGCACAGGGAGGAACACTGAAGCTTTCTTT
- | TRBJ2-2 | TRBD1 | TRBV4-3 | CASARDRVIGELFF | TGCGCCAGCGCCCGGGACAGGGTAATCGGGGAGCTGTTTTTT
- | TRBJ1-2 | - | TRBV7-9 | CASSLWALGGNYGYTF | TGTGCCAGCAGCTTATGGGCCCTCGGGGGCAACTATGGCTACACCTTC
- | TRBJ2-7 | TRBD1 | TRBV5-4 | CASSRGDRGYQEQYF | TGTGCCAGCAGCCGCGGGGACAGGGGGTACCAGGAGCAGTACTTC
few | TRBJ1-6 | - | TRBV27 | CASSVTPTSSYNSPLHF | TGTGCCAGCAGTGTTACGCCGACGAGCTCCTATAATTCACCCCTCCACTTT
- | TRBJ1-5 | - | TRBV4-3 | CASSQDQDQPQHF | TGCGCCAGCAGCCAAGATCAGGATCAGCCCCAGCATTTT
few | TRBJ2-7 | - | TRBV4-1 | CASSQAPLTYEQYF | TGCGCCAGCAGCCAAGCTCCCCTAACCTACGAGCAGTACTTC
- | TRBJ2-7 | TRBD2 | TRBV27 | CASSFGTSGTYEQYF | TGTGCCAGCAGTTTTGGGACTAGCGGGACCTACGAGCAGTACTTC
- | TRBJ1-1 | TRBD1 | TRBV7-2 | CASSPRTGLNTEAFF | TGTGCCAGCAGCCCGCGGACAGGGCTGAACACTGAAGCTTTCTTT
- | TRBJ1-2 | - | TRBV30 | CAWSVNGANYGYTF | TGTGCCTGGAGTGTAAACGGAGCTAACTATGGCTACACCTTC
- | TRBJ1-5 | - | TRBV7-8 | CASSLGFGQPQHF | TGTGCCAGCAGCTTAGGTTTCGGCCAGCCCCAGCATTTT
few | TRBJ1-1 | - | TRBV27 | CASSSRSKNTEAFF | TGTGCCAGCAGTTCCAGGTCAAAGAACACTGAAGCTTTCTTT
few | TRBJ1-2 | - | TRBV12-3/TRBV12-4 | CASSLIRGRGYTF | TGTGCCAGCAGTTTAATTCGGGGCCGCGGCTACACCTTC
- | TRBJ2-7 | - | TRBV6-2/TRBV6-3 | CASSPRGYEQYF | TGTGCCAGCAGTCCCAGGGGATACGAGCAGTACTTC
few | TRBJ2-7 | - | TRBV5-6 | CASRRTGYEQYF | TGTGCCAGCAGACGTACAGGTTACGAGCAGTACTTC
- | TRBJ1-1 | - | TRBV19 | CASSIDGVPNTEAFF | TGTGCCAGTAGTATAGACGGAGTCCCGAACACTGAAGCTTTCTTT
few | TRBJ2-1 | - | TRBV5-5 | CASSLGMSSFNEQFF | TGTGCCAGCAGCTTGGGAATGTCCTCTTTCAATGAGCAGTTCTTC
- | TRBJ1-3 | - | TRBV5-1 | CASSSGLHLSGNTIYF | TGCGCCAGCAGCTCCGGACTGCACCTCTCTGGAAACACCATATATTTT
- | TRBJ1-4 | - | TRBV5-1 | CASSPIRPEGEKLFF | TGCGCCAGCAGTCCTATACGCCCCGAAGGTGAAAAACTGTTTTTT
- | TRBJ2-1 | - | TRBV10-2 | CASRDPLIGDNEQFF | TGCGCCAGCCGGGACCCCCTAATTGGGGACAATGAGCAGTTCTTC
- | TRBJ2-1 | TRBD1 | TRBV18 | CASSPPSATGATEQFF | TGTGCCAGCTCACCACCGTCTGCGACAGGGGCGACTGAGCAGTTCTTC
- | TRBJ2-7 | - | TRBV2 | CASRQDSYEQYF | TGTGCCAGCAGGCAGGACAGCTACGAGCAGTACTTC
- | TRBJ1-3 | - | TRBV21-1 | CASSKGPEADSGNTIYF | TGTGCCAGCAGCAAAGGGCCGGAGGCGGACTCTGGAAACACCATATATTTT
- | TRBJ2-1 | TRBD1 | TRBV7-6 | CASSSRQGASYNEQFF | TGTGCCAGCAGCTCCCGACAGGGGGCGAGCTACAATGAGCAGTTCTTC
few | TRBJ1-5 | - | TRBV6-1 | CASSEDQPQHF | TGTGCCAGCAGTGAAGATCAGCCCCAGCATTTT
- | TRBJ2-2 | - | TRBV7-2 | CASSRILENTGELFF | TGTGCCAGCAGCAGAATCCTAGAAAACACCGGGGAGCTGTTTTTT
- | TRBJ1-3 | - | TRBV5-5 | CASSLNPGQISGNTIYF | TGTGCCAGCAGCTTGAATCCGGGACAAATCTCTGGAAACACCATATATTTT
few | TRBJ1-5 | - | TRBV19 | CASTAEPRRPQHF | TGTGCCAGTACCGCTGAACCACGACGGCCCCAGCATTTT
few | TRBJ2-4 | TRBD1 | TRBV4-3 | CASSQVSGGGGIQYF | TGCGCCAGCAGCCAAGTTTCAGGGGGCGGCGGCATTCAGTACTTC
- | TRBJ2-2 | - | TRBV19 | CAIQGEEGTGELFF | TGTGCCATCCAAGGGGAGGAGGGCACCGGGGAGCTGTTTTTT
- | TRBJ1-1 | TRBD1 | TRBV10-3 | CAISELLGQGEAFF | TGTGCCATCAGTGAACTCTTGGGACAGGGAGAAGCTTTCTTT
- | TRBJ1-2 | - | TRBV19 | CASSPFRGGTNYGYTF | TGTGCCAGTAGTCCCTTCCGCGGGGGGACAAACTATGGCTACACCTTC
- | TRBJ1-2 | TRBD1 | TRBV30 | CAWRPGQGPTSF | TGTGCCTGGAGACCGGGACAGGGACCTACCTCCTTC
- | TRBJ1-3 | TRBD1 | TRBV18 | CASSPDRAGNTIYF | TGTGCCAGCTCACCCGACAGGGCTGGAAACACCATATATTTT
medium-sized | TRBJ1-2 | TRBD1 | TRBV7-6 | CASSLLGEGASGYTF | TGTGCCAGCAGCTTACTCGGTGAGGGGGCAAGTGGCTACACCTTC
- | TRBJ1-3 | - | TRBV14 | CASSQDGAGGNTIYF | TGTGCCAGCAGCCAAGATGGGGCCGGCGGAAACACCATATATTTT
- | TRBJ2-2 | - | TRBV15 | CATSRDLATGELFF | TGTGCCACCAGCAGAGATCTTGCAACCGGGGAGCTGTTTTTT
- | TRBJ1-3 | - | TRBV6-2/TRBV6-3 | CASSYGSSGNTIYF | TGTGCCAGCAGTTACGGCTCCTCTGGAAACACCATATATTTT
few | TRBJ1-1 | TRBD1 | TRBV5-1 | CASSSFPYGTGAAATTEAFF | TGCGCCAGCAGCTCCTTCCCTTATGGGACAGGGGCGGCGGCTACCACTGAAGCTTTCTTT
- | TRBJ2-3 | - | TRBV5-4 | CASSPEGTDTQYF | TGTGCCAGCAGCCCGGAGGGCACAGATACGCAGTATTTT
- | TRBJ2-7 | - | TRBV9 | CASSVAGTQTYEQYF | TGTGCCAGCAGCGTAGCAGGGACACAAACCTACGAGCAGTACTTC
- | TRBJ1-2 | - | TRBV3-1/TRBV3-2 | CASSQVAQGSYGYTF | TGTGCCAGCAGCCAAGTCGCGCAGGGAAGTTATGGCTACACCTTC
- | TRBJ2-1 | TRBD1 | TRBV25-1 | CASSEWDRGSYNEQFF | TGTGCCAGCAGTGAATGGGACAGGGGTTCCTACAATGAGCAGTTCTTC
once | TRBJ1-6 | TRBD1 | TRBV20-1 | CSTTETGGDFFSSYNSPLHF | TGCAGTACTACTGAGACAGGGGGCGATTTTTTTAGCTCCTATAATTCACCCCTCCACTTT
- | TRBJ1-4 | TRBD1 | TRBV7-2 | CASSFQNQGGKKLFF | TGTGCCAGCAGCTTTCAGAACCAGGGGGGGAAAAAACTGTTTTTT
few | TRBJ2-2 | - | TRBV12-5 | CASGLDPGLRPHANTGELFF | TGTGCTAGTGGTTTGGATCCGGGACTCCGGCCCCATGCGAACACCGGGGAGCTGTTTTTT
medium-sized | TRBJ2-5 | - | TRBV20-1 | CSARSGVTQYF | TGCAGTGCTAGATCCGGGGTGACCCAGTACTTC
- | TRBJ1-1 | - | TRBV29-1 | CSVDQGRVAAFF | TGCAGCGTTGACCAGGGGCGGGTGGCAGCTTTCTTT
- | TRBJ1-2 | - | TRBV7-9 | CASSHAVLGRGYTF | TGTGCCAGCAGCCATGCGGTATTGGGACGAGGCTACACCTTC
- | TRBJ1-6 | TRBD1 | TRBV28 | CATRDSYNSPLHF | TGTGCCACCCGGGACAGCTATAATTCACCCCTCCACTTT
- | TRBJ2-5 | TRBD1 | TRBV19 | CASSTSRGRRETQYF | TGTGCCAGTAGTACGTCCAGGGGGCGAAGGGAGACCCAGTACTTC
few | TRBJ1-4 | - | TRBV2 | CASTGRDEKLFF | TGTGCCAGCACCGGGCGGGATGAAAAACTGTTTTTT